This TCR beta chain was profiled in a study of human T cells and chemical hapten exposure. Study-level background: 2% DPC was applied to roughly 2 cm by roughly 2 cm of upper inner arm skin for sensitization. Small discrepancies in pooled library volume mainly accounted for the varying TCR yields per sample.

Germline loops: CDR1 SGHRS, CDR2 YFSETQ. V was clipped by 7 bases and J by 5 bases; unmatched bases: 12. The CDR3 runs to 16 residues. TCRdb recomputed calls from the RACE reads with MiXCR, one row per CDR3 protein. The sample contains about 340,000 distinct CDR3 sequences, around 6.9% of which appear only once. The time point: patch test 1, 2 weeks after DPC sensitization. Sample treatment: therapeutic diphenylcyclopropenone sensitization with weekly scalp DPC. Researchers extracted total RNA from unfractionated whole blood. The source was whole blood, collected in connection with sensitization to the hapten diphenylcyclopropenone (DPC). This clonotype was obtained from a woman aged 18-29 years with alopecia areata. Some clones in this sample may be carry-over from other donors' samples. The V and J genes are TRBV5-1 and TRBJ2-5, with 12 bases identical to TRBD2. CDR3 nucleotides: TGCGCCAGCCGGGATACCCTAGCGGGGGGGCCGGAGACCCAGTACTTC. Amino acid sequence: CASRDTLAGGPETQYF.